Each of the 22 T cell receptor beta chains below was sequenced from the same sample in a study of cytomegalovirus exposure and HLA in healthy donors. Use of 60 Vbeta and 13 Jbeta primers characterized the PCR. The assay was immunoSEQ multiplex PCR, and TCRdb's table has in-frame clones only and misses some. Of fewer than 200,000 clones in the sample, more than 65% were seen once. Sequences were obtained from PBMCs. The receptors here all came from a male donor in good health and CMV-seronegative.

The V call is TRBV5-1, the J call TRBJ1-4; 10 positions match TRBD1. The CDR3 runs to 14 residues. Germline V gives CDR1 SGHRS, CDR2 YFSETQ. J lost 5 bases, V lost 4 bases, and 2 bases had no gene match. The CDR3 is CASSRGQGNEKLFF. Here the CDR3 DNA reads TGCGCCAGCAGCCGGGGACAGGGGAATGAAAAACTGTTTTTT.

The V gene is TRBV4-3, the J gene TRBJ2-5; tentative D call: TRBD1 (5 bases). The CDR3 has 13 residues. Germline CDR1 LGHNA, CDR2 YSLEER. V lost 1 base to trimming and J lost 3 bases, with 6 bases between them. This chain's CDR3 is CASSQGQKETQYF. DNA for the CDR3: TGCGCCAGCAGCCAAGGACAGAAAGAGACCCAGTACTTC.

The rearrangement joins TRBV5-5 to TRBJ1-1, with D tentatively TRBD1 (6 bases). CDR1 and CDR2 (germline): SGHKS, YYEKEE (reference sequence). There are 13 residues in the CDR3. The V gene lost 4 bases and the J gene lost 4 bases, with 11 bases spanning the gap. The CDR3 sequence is CASSLTGGTEAFF. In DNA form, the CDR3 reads TGTGCCAGCAGCCTGACAGGAGGCACTGAAGCTTTCTTT. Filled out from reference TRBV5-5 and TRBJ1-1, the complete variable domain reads DAGVTQSPTHLIKTRGQQVTLRCSPISGHKSVSWYQQVLGQGPQFIFQYYEKEERGRGNFPDRFSARQFPNYSSELNVNALLLGDSALYLCASSLTGGTEAFFGQGTRLTVV.

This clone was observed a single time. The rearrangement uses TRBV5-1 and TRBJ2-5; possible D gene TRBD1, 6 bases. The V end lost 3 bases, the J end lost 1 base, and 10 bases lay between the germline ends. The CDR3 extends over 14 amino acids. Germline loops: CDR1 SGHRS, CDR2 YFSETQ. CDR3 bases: TGCGCCAGCAGCTCCTTGACAGGCCAAGAGACCCAGTACTTC. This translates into CASSSLTGQETQYF.

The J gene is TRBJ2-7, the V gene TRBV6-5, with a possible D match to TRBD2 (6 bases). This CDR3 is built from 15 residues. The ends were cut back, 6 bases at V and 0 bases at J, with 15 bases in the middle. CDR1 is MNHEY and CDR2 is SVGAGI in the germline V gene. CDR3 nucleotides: TGTGCCAGCAGACAACCTGGGGGGAGCTCCTACGAGCAGTACTTC. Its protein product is CASRQPGGSSYEQYF.

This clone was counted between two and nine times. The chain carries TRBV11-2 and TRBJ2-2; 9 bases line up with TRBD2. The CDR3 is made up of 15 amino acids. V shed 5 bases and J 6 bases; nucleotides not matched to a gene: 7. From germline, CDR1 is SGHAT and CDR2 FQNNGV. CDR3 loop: CASSLSGSSAGELFF. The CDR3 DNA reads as TGTGCCAGCAGCCTTAGCGGGAGTTCAGCCGGGGAGCTGTTTTTT.

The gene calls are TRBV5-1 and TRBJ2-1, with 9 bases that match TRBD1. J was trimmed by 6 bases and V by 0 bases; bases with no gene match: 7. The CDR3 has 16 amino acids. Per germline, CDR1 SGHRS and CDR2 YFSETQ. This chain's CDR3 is CASSLGWDRVFNEQFF. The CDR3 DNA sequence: TGCGCCAGCAGCTTGGGCTGGGACAGGGTTTTCAATGAGCAGTTCTTC.

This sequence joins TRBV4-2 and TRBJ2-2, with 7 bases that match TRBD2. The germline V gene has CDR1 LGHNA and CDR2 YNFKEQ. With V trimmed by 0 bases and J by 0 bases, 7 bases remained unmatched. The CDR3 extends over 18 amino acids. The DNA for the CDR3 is TGTGCCAGCAGCCAAGATTTGGGGGGGGATTCGAACACCGGGGAGCTGTTTTTT. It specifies CASSQDLGGDSNTGELFF.

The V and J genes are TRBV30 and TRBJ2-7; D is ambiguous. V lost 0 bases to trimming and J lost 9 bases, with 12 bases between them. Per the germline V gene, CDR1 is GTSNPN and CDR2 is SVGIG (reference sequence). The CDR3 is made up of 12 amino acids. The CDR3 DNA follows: TGTGCCTGGAGTGTACCGGGTATAGGGCAGTACTTC. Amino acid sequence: CAWSVPGIGQYF.

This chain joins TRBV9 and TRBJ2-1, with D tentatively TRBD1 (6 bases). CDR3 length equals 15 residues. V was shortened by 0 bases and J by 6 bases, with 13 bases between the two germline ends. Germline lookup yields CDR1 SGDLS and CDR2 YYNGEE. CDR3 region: CASSVDRAHPNEQFF. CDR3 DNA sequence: TGTGCCAGCAGCGTAGACAGGGCGCACCCCAATGAGCAGTTCTTC.

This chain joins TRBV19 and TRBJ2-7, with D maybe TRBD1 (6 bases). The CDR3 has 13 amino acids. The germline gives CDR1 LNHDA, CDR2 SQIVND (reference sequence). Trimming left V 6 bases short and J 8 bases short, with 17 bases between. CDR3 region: CASRAGTSSQQYF. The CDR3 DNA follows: TGTGCCAGTAGGGCCGGGACATCCTCCCAGCAGTACTTC.

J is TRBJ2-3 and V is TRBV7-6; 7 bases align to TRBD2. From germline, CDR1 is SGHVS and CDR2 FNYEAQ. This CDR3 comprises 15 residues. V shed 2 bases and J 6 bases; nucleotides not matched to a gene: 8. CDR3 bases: TGTGCCAGCAGCTTACGGGGCGGGAGTGAGGATACGCAGTATTTT. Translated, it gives CASSLRGGSEDTQYF.

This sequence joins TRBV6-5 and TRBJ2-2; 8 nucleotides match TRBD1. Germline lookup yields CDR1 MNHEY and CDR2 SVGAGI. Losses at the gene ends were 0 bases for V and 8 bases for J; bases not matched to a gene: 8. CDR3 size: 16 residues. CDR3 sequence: CASSYSRTGFSGELFF. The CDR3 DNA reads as TGTGCCAGCAGTTACTCCAGGACAGGGTTTTCTGGGGAGCTGTTTTTT.

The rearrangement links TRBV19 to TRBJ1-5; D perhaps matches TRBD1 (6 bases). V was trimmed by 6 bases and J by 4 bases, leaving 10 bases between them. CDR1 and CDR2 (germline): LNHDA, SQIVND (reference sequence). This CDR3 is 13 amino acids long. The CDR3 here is CASRQGWNQPQHF. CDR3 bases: TGTGCCAGTAGACAGGGTTGGAATCAGCCCCAGCATTTT.

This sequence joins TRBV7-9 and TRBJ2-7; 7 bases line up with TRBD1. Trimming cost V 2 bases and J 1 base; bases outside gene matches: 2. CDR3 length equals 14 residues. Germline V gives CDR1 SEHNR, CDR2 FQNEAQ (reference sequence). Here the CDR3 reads CASSLMGQSYEQYF. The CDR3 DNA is TGTGCCAGCAGCTTAATGGGACAGTCCTACGAGCAGTACTTC.

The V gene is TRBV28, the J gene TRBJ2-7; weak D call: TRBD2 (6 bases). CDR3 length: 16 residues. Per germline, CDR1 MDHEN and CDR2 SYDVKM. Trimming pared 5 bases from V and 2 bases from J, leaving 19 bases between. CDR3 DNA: TGTGCCAGCAGTCCCTCCCCAGGGAGGTGGACCTACGAGCAGTACTTC. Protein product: CASSPSPGRWTYEQYF.

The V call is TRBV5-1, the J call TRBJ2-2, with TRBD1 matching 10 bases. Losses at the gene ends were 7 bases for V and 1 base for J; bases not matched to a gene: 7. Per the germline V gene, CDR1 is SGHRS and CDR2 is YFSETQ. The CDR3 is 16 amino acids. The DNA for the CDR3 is TGCGCCAGCGCGCCGGGACAGGGGCTGAACACCGGGGAGCTGTTTTTT. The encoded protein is CASAPGQGLNTGELFF.

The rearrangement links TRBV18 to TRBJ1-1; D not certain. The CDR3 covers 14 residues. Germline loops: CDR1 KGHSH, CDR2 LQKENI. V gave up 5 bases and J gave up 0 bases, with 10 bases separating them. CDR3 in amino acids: CASSGQDMNTEAFF. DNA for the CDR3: TGTGCCAGCTCAGGCCAAGACATGAACACTGAAGCTTTCTTT.

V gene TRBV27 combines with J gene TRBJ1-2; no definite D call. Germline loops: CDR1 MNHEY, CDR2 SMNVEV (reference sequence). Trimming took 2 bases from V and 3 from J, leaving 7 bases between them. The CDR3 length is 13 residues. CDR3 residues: CASSLTRDYGYTF. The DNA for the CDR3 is TGTGCCAGCAGTTTAACCCGGGACTATGGCTACACCTTC.

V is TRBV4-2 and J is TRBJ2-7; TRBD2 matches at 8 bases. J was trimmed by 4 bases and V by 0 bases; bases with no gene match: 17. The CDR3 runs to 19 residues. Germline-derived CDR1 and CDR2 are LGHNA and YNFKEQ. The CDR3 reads CASSQDGLTGGQKGYEQYF. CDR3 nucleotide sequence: TGTGCCAGCAGCCAAGATGGTTTAACGGGAGGGCAAAAGGGTTACGAGCAGTACTTC.

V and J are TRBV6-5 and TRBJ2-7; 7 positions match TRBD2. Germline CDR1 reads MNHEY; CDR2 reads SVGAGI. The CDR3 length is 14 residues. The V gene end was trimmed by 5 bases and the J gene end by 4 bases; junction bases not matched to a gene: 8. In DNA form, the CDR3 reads TGTGCCAGCAGTCCGTCCCGGGACTATTACGAGCAGTACTTC. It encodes CASSPSRDYYEQYF.

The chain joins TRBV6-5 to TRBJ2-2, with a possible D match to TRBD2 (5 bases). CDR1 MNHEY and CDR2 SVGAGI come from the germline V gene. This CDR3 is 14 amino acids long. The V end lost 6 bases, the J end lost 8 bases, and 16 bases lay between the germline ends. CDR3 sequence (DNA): TGTGCCAGCAGGCCCGACGGGAACCCGGGGGAGCTGTTTTTT. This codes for CASRPDGNPGELFF.